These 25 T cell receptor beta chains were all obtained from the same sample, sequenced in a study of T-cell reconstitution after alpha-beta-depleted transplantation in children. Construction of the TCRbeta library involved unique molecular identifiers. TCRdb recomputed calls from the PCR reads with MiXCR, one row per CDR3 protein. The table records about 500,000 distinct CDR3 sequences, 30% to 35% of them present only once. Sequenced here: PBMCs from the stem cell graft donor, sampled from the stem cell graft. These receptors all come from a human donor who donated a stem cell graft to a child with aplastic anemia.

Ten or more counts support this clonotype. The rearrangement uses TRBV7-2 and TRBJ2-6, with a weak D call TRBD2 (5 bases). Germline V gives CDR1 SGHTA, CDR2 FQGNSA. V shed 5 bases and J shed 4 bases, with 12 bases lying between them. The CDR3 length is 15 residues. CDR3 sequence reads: CASSTRTSGANVLTF. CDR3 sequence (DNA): TGTGCCAGCAGCACTAGGACGTCAGGGGCCAACGTCCTGACTTTC.

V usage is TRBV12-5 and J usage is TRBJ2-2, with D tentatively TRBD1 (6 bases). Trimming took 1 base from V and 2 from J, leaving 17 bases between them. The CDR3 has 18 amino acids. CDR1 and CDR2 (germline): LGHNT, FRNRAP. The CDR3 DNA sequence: TGTGCTAGTGGTTTGGCCCTATCCGGGACATACAACACCGGGGAGCTGTTTTTT. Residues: CASGLALSGTYNTGELFF.

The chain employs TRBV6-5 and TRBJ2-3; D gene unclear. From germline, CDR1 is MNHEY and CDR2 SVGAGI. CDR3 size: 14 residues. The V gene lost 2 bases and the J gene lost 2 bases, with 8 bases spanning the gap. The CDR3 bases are TGTGCCAGCAGTTACGGCGCTACCACAGATACGCAGTATTTT. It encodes CASSYGATTDTQYF.

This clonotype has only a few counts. The CDR3 spells CAWSVSRVVTGELFF. CDR3 in DNA: TGTGCCTGGAGTGTCTCCAGGGTGGTCACCGGGGAGCTGTTTTTT. The chain is built from TRBV30 and TRBJ2-2, with a weak D call TRBD1 (5 bases). Germline V gene lookup returns CDR1 GTSNPN and CDR2 SVGIG (reference sequence). Trimming took off 0 bases at V and 4 bases at J, with 12 bases between the two ends. The length of the CDR3 is 15 residues.

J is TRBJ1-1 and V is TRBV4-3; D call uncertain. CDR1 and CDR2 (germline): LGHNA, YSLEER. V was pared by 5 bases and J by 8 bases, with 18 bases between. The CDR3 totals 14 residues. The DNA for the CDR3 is TGCGCCAGCAGCTTTCTGGCCCGAGTGGAGGAAGCTTTCTTT. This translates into CASSFLARVEEAFF.

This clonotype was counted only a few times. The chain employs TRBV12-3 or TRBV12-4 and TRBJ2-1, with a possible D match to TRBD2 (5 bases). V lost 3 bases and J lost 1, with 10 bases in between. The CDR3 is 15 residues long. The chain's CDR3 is CASSLGETSYNEQFF. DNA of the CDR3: TGTGCCAGCAGTTTGGGAGAGACTTCCTACAATGAGCAGTTCTTC.

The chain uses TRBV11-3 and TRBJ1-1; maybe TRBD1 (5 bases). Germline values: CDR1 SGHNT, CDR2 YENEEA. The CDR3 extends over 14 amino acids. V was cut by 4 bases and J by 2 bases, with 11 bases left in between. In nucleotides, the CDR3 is TGTGCCAGCAGCTCATTAGGGGACAACACTGAAGCTTTCTTT. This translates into CASSSLGDNTEAFF. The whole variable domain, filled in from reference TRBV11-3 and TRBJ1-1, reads EAGVVQSPRYKIIEKKQPVAFWCNPISGHNTLYWYLQNLGQGPELLIRYENEEAVDDSQLPKDRFSAERLKGVDSTLKIQPAELGDSAVYLCASSSLGDNTEAFFGQGTRLTVV.

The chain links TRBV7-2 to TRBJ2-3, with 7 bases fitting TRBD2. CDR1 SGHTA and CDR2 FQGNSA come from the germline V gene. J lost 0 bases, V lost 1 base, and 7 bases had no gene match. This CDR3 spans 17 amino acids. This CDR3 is CASSLVASGFSTDTQYF. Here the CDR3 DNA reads TGTGCCAGCAGCTTAGTGGCTAGCGGATTTAGCACAGATACGCAGTATTTT.

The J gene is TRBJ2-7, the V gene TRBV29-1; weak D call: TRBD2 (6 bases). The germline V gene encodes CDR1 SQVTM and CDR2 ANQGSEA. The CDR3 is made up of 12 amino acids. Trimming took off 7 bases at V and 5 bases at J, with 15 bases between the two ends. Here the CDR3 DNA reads TGCAGCGGCCTTGGGTGGGGGGACGAGCAGTACTTC. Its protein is CSGLGWGDEQYF.

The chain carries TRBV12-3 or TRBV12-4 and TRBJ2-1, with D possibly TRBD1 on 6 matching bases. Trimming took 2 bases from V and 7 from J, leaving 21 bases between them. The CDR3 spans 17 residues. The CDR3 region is CASSLYFDSEGENEQFF. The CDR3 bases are TGTGCCAGCAGTTTATATTTTGATAGCGAGGGGGAAAATGAGCAGTTCTTC.

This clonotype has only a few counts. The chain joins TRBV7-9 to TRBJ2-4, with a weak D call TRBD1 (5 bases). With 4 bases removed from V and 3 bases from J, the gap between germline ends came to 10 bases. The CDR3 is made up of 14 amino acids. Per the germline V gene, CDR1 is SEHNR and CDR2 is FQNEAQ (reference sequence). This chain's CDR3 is CASSSTVIKNIQYF. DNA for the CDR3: TGTGCCAGCAGCTCGACAGTAATCAAAAACATTCAGTACTTC.

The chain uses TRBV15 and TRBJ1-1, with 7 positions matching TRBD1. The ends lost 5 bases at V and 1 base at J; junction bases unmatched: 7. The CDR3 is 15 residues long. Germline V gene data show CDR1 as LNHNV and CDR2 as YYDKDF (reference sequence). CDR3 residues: CATSAGSGGNTEAFF. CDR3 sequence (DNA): TGTGCCACCAGCGCAGGTTCAGGGGGGAACACTGAAGCTTTCTTT. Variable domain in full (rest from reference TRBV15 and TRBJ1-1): DAMVIQNPRYQVTQFGKPVTLSCSQTLNHNVMYWYQQKSSQAPKLLFHYYDKDFNNEADTPDNFQSRRPNTSFCFLDIRSPGLGDTAMYLCATSAGSGGNTEAFFGQGTRLTVV.

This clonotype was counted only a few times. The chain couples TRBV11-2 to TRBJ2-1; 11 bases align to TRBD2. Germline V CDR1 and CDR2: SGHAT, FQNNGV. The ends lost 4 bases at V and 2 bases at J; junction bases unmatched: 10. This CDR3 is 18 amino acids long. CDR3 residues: CASSYRNLAGGAYNEQFF. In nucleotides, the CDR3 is TGTGCCAGCAGCTATAGGAACCTAGCGGGAGGCGCCTACAATGAGCAGTTCTTC.

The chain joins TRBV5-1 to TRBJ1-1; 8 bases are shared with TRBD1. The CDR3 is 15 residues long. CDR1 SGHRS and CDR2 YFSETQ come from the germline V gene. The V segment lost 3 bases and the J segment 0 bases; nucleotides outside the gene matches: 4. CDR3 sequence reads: CASSWGDRMNTEAFF. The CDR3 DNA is TGCGCCAGCAGCTGGGGGGACAGGATGAACACTGAAGCTTTCTTT.

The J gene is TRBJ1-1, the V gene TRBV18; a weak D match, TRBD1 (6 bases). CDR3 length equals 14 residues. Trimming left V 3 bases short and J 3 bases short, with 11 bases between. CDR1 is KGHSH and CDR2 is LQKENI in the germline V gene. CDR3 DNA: TGTGCCAGCTCACCGAGTAGGGGGGACACTGAAGCTTTCTTT. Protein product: CASSPSRGDTEAFF.

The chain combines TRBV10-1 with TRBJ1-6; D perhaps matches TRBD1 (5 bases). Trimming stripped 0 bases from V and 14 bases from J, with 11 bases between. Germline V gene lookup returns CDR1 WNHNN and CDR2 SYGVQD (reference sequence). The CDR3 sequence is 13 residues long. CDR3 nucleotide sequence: TGCGCCAGCAGTGAGTCAGGGGTCGGAGCCCTCCACTTT. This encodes CASSESGVGALHF.

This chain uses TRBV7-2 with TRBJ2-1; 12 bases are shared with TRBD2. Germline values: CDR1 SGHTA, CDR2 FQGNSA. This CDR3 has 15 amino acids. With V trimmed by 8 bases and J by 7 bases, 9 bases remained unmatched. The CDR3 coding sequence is TGTGCCAGCTCGTCTCAACTAGCGGGAGGTAATGAGCAGTTCTTC. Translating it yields CASSSQLAGGNEQFF.

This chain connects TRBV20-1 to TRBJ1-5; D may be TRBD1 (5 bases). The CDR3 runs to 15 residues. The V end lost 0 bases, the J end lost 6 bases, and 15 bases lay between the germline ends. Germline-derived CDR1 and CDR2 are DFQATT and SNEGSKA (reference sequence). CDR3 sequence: CSARDRVGGGQPQHF. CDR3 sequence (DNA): TGCAGTGCTAGAGATCGGGTCGGGGGGGGTCAGCCCCAGCATTTT.

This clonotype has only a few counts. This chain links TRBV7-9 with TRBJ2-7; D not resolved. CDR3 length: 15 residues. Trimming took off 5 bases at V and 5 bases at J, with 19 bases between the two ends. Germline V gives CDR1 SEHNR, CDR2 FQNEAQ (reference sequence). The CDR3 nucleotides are TGTGCCAGCAGCGCCGACTTCGGGCCTCCTAACGAGCAGTACGTC. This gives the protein CASSADFGPPNEQYV.

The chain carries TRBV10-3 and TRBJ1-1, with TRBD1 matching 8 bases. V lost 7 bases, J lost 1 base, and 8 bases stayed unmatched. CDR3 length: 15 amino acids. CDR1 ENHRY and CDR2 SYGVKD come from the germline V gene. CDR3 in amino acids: CAIKNRDRKNTEAFF. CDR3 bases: TGTGCCATCAAAAACCGGGACAGGAAGAACACTGAAGCTTTCTTT.

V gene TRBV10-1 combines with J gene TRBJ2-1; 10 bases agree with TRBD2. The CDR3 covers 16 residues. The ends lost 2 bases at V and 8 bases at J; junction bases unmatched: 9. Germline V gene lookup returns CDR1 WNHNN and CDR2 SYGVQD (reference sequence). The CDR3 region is CASSEGQLAGSDEQFF. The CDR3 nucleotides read TGCGCCAGCAGTGAGGGTCAACTAGCGGGGTCCGATGAGCAGTTCTTC.

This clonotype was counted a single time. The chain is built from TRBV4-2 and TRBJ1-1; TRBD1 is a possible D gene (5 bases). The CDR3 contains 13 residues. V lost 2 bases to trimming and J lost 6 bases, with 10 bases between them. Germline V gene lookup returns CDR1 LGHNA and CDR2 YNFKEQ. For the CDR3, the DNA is TGTGCCAGCAGCCAACGGGGGTACGCTGAAGCTTTCTTT. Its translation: CASSQRGYAEAFF.

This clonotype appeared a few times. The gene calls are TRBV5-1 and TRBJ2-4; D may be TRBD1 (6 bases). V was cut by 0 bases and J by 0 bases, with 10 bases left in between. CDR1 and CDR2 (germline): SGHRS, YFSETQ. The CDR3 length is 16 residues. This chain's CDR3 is CASSLGQDVAKNIQYF. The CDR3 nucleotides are TGCGCCAGCAGCTTGGGACAGGATGTAGCCAAAAACATTCAGTACTTC.

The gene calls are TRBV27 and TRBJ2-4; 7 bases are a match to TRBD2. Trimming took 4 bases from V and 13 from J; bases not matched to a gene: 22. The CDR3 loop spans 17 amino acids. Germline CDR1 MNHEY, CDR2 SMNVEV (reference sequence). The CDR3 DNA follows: TGTGCCAGCAGTTCCCTTGCCCCCGCGGGAGTTAGTCCTAAACAGTACTTC. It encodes CASSSLAPAGVSPKQYF.

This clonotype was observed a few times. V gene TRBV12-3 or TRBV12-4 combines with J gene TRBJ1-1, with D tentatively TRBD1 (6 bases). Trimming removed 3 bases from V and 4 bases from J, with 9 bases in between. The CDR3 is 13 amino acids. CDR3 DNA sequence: TGTGCCAGCAGTTTCGGCAGGGGCACTGAAGCTTTCTTT. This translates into CASSFGRGTEAFF.